The 27 T cell receptor beta chains listed next were all sequenced from one sample in a study of regulatory and conventional T cells in RAG deficiency. Genomic DNA came from blood regulatory T cells gated CD4+ CD25-high CD127-low. Measured with immunoSEQ multiplex PCR; TCRdb has only the in-frame clones, and not every one. The repertoire consists of around 29,000 clones, with 90% to 95% occurring once and the leading ten covering around 0.82%. These sequences were also reported in another study, on regulatory T cells. That investigation notes: Primers: 52 TRBV forward and 13 TRBJ reverse.

The sample consisted of Tregs sorted from blood. All receptors derive from a human donor in good health.

The J gene is TRBJ2-7, the V gene TRBV5-1, with TRBD2 matching 9 bases. From germline, CDR1 is SGHRS and CDR2 YFSETQ. J lost 4 bases, V lost 0 bases, and 5 bases had no gene match. There are 15 residues in the CDR3. The CDR3: CASSLGGGGDYEQYF. The DNA for the CDR3 is TGCGCCAGCAGCTTGGGGGGCGGGGGGGATTACGAGCAGTACTTC.

The V gene is TRBV5-8, the J gene TRBJ1-4; D not certain. The CDR3 is made up of 14 amino acids. Per germline, CDR1 SGHTS and CDR2 YDEGEE. V lost 4 bases and J 10 bases, leaving 17 bases between the germline ends. The CDR3 loop is CASSPIAWVPKLFF. The CDR3 DNA is TGTGCCAGCAGCCCCATAGCGTGGGTCCCAAAACTGTTTTTT.

V gene TRBV7-3 combines with J gene TRBJ2-3; perhaps D is TRBD1 or TRBD2 (5 bases each). The CDR3 sequence is 13 residues long. The V end was cut by 9 bases, the J end by 2 bases, with 12 bases between. The germline V gene encodes CDR1 SGHTA and CDR2 FQGTGA. The CDR3 coding sequence is TGTGCCAGTTCCGGGACCTACACAGATACGCAGTATTTT. It codes for CASSGTYTDTQYF.

The V gene is TRBV28, the J gene TRBJ1-6; D might be TRBD1 (5 bases). Germline CDR1 is MDHEN and CDR2 is SYDVKM. Trimming removed 6 bases from V and 0 bases from J, with 12 bases in between. The CDR3 length is 16 residues. In DNA, the CDR3 is TGTGCCAGCAGCCGGGGGGGGATCTCCTATAATTCACCCCTCCACTTT. Protein: CASSRGGISYNSPLHF.

V and J are TRBV2 and TRBJ1-1; D not certain. This CDR3 region has 13 residues. Trimming shortened V by 9 bases and J by 0 bases, and 11 bases separated the two germline ends. Germline CDR1 reads SNHLY; CDR2 reads FYNNEI. CDR3 DNA: TGTGCCAGAGAGGCACATCTGAACACTGAAGCTTTCTTT. It yields the protein CAREAHLNTEAFF.

This sequence joins TRBV9 and TRBJ2-6, with D perhaps assigned TRBD1 or TRBD2 (5 bases each). Germline assignment: CDR1 SGDLS and CDR2 YYNGEE. Trimming cost V 4 bases and J 0 bases, with 11 bases left between them. The CDR3 is 16 amino acids. The chain's CDR3 is CASSLGRDSGANVLTF. The CDR3 DNA reads as TGTGCCAGCAGCCTGGGACGGGACTCTGGGGCCAACGTCCTGACTTTC.

V is TRBV18 and J is TRBJ1-1, with a tentative D call TRBD1 (5 bases). Trimming cost V 0 bases and J 4 bases, with 15 bases left between them. CDR1 KGHSH and CDR2 LQKENI come from the germline V gene. This CDR3 is built from 16 residues. The CDR3 DNA follows: TGTGCCAGCTCACCACCTAACAGCCGGGGGGGCACTGAAGCTTTCTTT. As protein: CASSPPNSRGGTEAFF.

The chain is built from TRBV28 and TRBJ1-5; 7 nucleotides line up with TRBD1. The CDR3 has 15 amino acids. After removal of 5 bases from V and 2 bases from J, the junction contained 6 bases not matched to a gene. The V gene's germline CDR1 is MDHEN and CDR2 SYDVKM. The CDR3: CASSPGGGRNQPQHF. The CDR3 DNA sequence: TGTGCCAGCAGTCCGGGAGGGGGCCGCAATCAGCCCCAGCATTTT.

The V call is TRBV19, the J call TRBJ1-5; a possible D gene is TRBD1 (5 bases). Per the germline V gene, CDR1 is LNHDA and CDR2 is SQIVND (reference sequence). V lost 3 bases to trimming and J lost 3 bases, with 12 bases between them. The CDR3 extends over 15 amino acids. The CDR3 sequence is CASSIPGRFNQPQHF. CDR3 bases: TGTGCCAGTAGTATTCCGGGGCGATTCAATCAGCCCCAGCATTTT.

The rearrangement links TRBV27 to TRBJ2-3, with 7 bases fitting TRBD2. V trimming: 3 bases; J trimming: 6 bases; junction bases outside the gene matches: 6. Germline lookup yields CDR1 MNHEY and CDR2 SMNVEV (reference sequence). This CDR3 region has 14 residues. The CDR3 reads CASSFSGLSDTQYF. DNA for the CDR3: TGTGCCAGCAGTTTTAGCGGGTTAAGCGATACGCAGTATTTT.

The rearrangement joins TRBV28 to TRBJ2-5; tentative D call: TRBD2 (5 bases). This CDR3 has 15 amino acids. Trimming left V 8 bases short and J 4 bases short, with 20 bases between. CDR1 and CDR2 from the germline V gene are MDHEN and SYDVKM. This CDR3 is CASEPWRVEGETQYF. Here the CDR3 DNA reads TGTGCCAGCGAGCCCTGGCGGGTTGAAGGAGAGACCCAGTACTTC. The whole variable domain, remainder taken from reference TRBV28 and TRBJ2-5, is DVKVTQSSRYLVKRTGEKVFLECVQDMDHENMFWYRQDPGLGLRLIYFSYDVKMKEKGDIPEGYSVSREKKERFSLILESASTNQTSMYLCASEPWRVEGETQYFGPGTRLLVL.

V and J are TRBV5-1 and TRBJ1-5, with unresolved D. Between the trimmed V and J ends, which lost 2 bases and 6 bases, there was a span of 12 bases. This CDR3 is 14 amino acids long. Germline V CDR1 and CDR2: SGHRS, YFSETQ. CDR3 sequence (DNA): TGCGCCAGCAGCTTAACGGGCACGGGTCAGCCCCAGCATTTT. This codes for CASSLTGTGQPQHF.

The V and J genes are TRBV27 and TRBJ2-6; tentatively, D is TRBD1 (6 bases). The V end was cut by 3 bases, the J end by 4 bases, with 10 bases between. CDR1 is MNHEY, CDR2 SMNVEV, per germline (reference sequence). This CDR3 contains 15 residues. Here the CDR3 reads CASSFRGSGANVLTF. The CDR3 region has the DNA TGTGCCAGCAGTTTTAGGGGGTCCGGGGCCAACGTCCTGACTTTC.

V usage is TRBV5-1 and J usage is TRBJ1-2, with D perhaps TRBD1 (5 bases). Looked up from germline, CDR1 is SGHRS and CDR2 is YFSETQ. V gave up 0 bases and J gave up 5 bases, with 11 bases separating them. The CDR3 spans 14 residues. The CDR3 nucleotides read TGCGCCAGCAGCTTGGGACAGCTCGCTTATGGCTACACCTTC. As protein: CASSLGQLAYGYTF.

V is TRBV7-2 and J is TRBJ1-1; D is unresolved. The CDR3 has 11 amino acids. The ends were cut back, 3 bases at V and 8 bases at J, with 7 bases in the middle. The germline CDR1 and CDR2 sequences are SGHTA and FQGNSA. The CDR3 spells CASSFTGEAFF. The CDR3 DNA reads as TGTGCCAGCAGCTTTACGGGGGAAGCTTTCTTT.

The chain employs TRBV30 and TRBJ2-1; 13 bases map to TRBD2. The germline gives CDR1 GTSNPN, CDR2 SVGIG (reference sequence). V shed 0 bases and J 15 bases; nucleotides not matched to a gene: 8. The CDR3 runs to 14 residues. For the CDR3, the DNA is TGTGCCTGGAGTGTGAGACTAGCGGGGGGTCTGCTGTTCTTC. It specifies CAWSVRLAGGLLFF.

The V and J genes are TRBV19 and TRBJ2-1, with 10 bases that match TRBD1. V lost 7 bases, J lost 7 bases, and 7 bases stayed unmatched. Germline CDR1 is LNHDA and CDR2 is SQIVND (reference sequence). The CDR3 has 14 amino acids. The CDR3 is CASMADRGSNEQFF. The CDR3 nucleotides read TGTGCCAGTATGGCGGACAGGGGGAGTAATGAGCAGTTCTTC.

This chain connects TRBV6-1 to TRBJ1-1, with unresolved D. V lost 6 bases and J 1 base, leaving 6 bases between the germline ends. Germline CDR1 reads MNHNS; CDR2 reads SASEGT. The length of the CDR3 is 12 residues. CDR3 amino acids: CASSPTNTEAFF. The CDR3 DNA follows: TGTGCCAGCAGCCCAACGAACACTGAAGCTTTCTTT.

The V gene is TRBV18, the J gene TRBJ1-1; possibly TRBD1 for D (5 bases). V was shortened by 6 bases and J by 6 bases, with 14 bases between the two germline ends. The length of the CDR3 is 13 residues. Germline CDR1 and CDR2: KGHSH and LQKENI. The CDR3: CASSFQGPPEAFF. The CDR3 coding sequence is TGTGCCAGCTCCTTCCAGGGCCCCCCTGAAGCTTTCTTT.

The rearrangement joins TRBV12-5 to TRBJ2-1, with TRBD2 matching 11 bases. With V trimmed by 5 bases and J by 0 bases, 15 bases remained unmatched. The length of the CDR3 is 20 residues. CDR1 is LGHNT, CDR2 FRNRAP, per germline. The CDR3 nucleotides read TGTGCTAGTGGTCCCCCGTCCGGGACTAGCGGATGGCTCTCCTACAATGAGCAGTTCTTC. Its translation: CASGPPSGTSGWLSYNEQFF. The complete variable domain, with remaining parts taken from reference TRBV12-5 and TRBJ2-1, reads DARVTQTPRHKVTEMGQEVTMRCQPILGHNTVFWYRQTMMQGLELLAYFRNRAPLDDSGMPKDRFSAEMPDATLATLKIQPSEPRDSAVYFCASGPPSGTSGWLSYNEQFFGPGTRLTVL.

This clone was seen a handful of times. This rearrangement joins TRBV4-1 to TRBJ2-3; 9 bases agree with TRBD2. CDR1 is MGHRA, CDR2 YSYEKL, per germline. The CDR3 has 17 residues. V trimming: 1 base; J trimming: 2 bases; junction bases outside the gene matches: 7. CDR3 amino acids: CASSQGQTSGSTDTQYF. The DNA of the CDR3 is TGCGCCAGCAGCCAAGGTCAAACTAGCGGGTCCACAGATACGCAGTATTTT.

The chain joins TRBV19 to TRBJ1-5; 8 nucleotides match TRBD1. V lost 5 bases to trimming and J lost 6 bases; unmatched junction nucleotides: 9. Looked up from germline, CDR1 is LNHDA and CDR2 is SQIVND (reference sequence). CDR3 length: 15 residues. CDR3 coding DNA: TGTGCCAGTAGTTCCTGGACAGGGCCAAGTCAGCCCCAGCATTTT. As protein: CASSSWTGPSQPQHF.

The chain uses TRBV10-3 and TRBJ1-1, with D possibly TRBD1 on 5 matching bases. This CDR3 is 15 amino acids long. The germline V gene encodes CDR1 ENHRY and CDR2 SYGVKD. Trimming took off 2 bases at V and 6 bases at J, with 16 bases between the two ends. The CDR3 sequence is CAISEPSRGLPEAFF. CDR3 sequence (DNA): TGTGCCATCAGTGAGCCATCAAGGGGACTCCCTGAAGCTTTCTTT.

This chain uses TRBV7-9 with TRBJ2-7; tentatively, D is TRBD1 (6 bases). The CDR3 spans 16 residues. V was cut by 3 bases and J by 7 bases, with 22 bases left in between. Germline V gene data show CDR1 as SEHNR and CDR2 as FQNEAQ (reference sequence). The CDR3 protein is CASSFVSQGLAWEQYF. CDR3 DNA: TGTGCCAGCAGCTTTGTTTCCCAGGGGCTGGCATGGGAGCAGTACTTC.

V gene TRBV6-1 combines with J gene TRBJ1-2, with 8 nucleotides matching TRBD1. V shed 7 bases, J shed 8 bases, and the junction held 6 bases outside the gene matches. CDR3 size: 12 residues. CDR1 MNHNS and CDR2 SASEGT come from the germline V gene. The CDR3: CASITGGGGYTF. The CDR3 nucleotides read TGTGCCAGCATTACAGGGGGGGGAGGCTACACCTTC.

The chain employs TRBV6-6 and TRBJ2-7, with D perhaps matching TRBD1 (6 bases). This CDR3 has 11 amino acids. Germline CDR1 and CDR2: MNHNY and SVGAGI (reference sequence). Deletions cut 9 bases from V and 3 bases from J, with 9 bases between. The CDR3: CASQGYYEQYF. The CDR3 coding sequence is TGTGCCAGTCAGGGGTACTACGAGCAGTACTTC.

CDR3 sequence: CAWGVGSNIQYF. Written as DNA, the CDR3 is TGTGCCTGGGGCGTAGGCTCCAACATTCAGTACTTC. The chain combines TRBV30 with TRBJ2-4; no clear D. The germline V gene encodes CDR1 GTSNPN and CDR2 SVGIG (reference sequence). The CDR3 runs to 12 residues. Trimming stripped 5 bases from V and 7 bases from J, with 12 bases between.